These T cell receptor beta chains were read from a single sample in a study of long-term antiretroviral therapy in people with HIV. Some clones are missing from TCRdb's copy, which holds only in-frame ones; the method was immunoSEQ multiplex PCR. Among fewer than 35,000 clones listed, 95% to 98% were seen once. Here the sequenced sample was unsorted PBMCs, taken 6.9 years after starting antiretroviral therapy. The source of these receptors is a man aged 25 to 40 with HIV. Both conserved end residues are part of each CDR3. A D gene is named only where the DNA matches it firmly. Only part of the rows carry a size: once, few, many, or a class if the clone is expanded.

TRBV6-5	TRBJ2-1	TRBD1	-	CASRNKQGAYEQFF	TGTGCCAGCAGGAACAAACAGGGGGCCTATGAGCAGTTCTTC
TRBV6-5	TRBJ1-2	-	-	CASSYGTEGYTF	TGTGCCAGCAGTTACGGGACGGAAGGCTACACCTTC
TRBV7-8	TRBJ1-4	-	once	CASSLSPQTEPKGGLFF	TGTGCCAGCAGCTTAAGTCCCCAGACTGAACCGAAGGGTGGACTGTTTTTT
TRBV7-2	TRBJ1-1	-	-	CASSLGFGSYGPEAFF	TGTGCCAGCAGCTTAGGATTTGGCTCCTATGGCCCTGAAGCTTTCTTT
TRBV4-1	TRBJ1-4	-	-	CASSQKPTPLGNEKLFF	TGCGCCAGCAGCCAGAAACCCACCCCGCTTGGTAATGAAAAACTGTTTTTT
TRBV6-6	TRBJ1-5	-	-	CASSYGEGRRQPQHF	TGTGCCAGCAGTTACGGTGAGGGGAGGAGGCAGCCCCAGCATTTT
TRBV10-3	TRBJ1-2	TRBD1	-	CAISTGTGVGGYTF	TGTGCCATCAGCACCGGGACAGGAGTAGGTGGCTACACCTTC
TRBV7-6	TRBJ1-4	-	-	CASSLTDRRGEKLFF	TGTGCCAGCAGCTTGACTGACAGACGGGGTGAAAAACTGTTTTTT
TRBV30	TRBJ1-5	-	-	CAWSARDGWLWPQHF	TGTGCCTGGAGTGCGAGGGACGGTTGGCTTTGGCCCCAGCATTTT
TRBV30	TRBJ1-1	-	once	CAWSATGGYEAFF	TGTGCCTGGAGTGCTACAGGTGGCTATGAAGCTTTCTTT
TRBV2	TRBJ2-1	-	once	CASIPSGPYNEQFF	TGTGCCAGCATTCCAAGCGGGCCCTACAATGAGCAGTTCTTC
TRBV7-9	TRBJ2-7	TRBD2	-	CASMEGGEQYF	TGTGCCAGCATGGAGGGAGGGGAGCAGTACTTC
TRBV7-9	TRBJ2-2	-	-	CAVGLMNTGELFF	TGTGCCGTGGGATTAATGAACACCGGGGAGCTGTTTTTT
TRBV7-3	TRBJ2-3	-	-	CASSLIGGSTDTQYF	TGTGCCAGCAGCTTAATCGGCGGAAGCACAGATACGCAGTATTTT
TRBV7-3	TRBJ1-3	TRBD1	-	CASSLTGTGPGNTIYF	TGTGCCAGCAGCTTAACCGGGACAGGGCCTGGAAACACCATATATTTT
TRBV5-1	TRBJ2-1	-	-	CASSLEIRDGIYNEQFF	TGCGCCAGCAGCTTGGAAATCCGGGACGGAATCTACAATGAGCAGTTCTTC
TRBV27	TRBJ2-3	TRBD1	-	CASSLRQGDTQYF	TGTGCCAGCAGTCTTCGACAGGGGGATACGCAGTATTTT
TRBV2	TRBJ1-4	-	-	CASSDGTDEKLFF	TGTGCCAGCAGTGATGGGACGGACGAAAAACTGTTTTTT
TRBV10-3	TRBJ2-1	TRBD2	-	CATAGLSSYNEQFF	TGTGCTACAGCGGGACTGAGCTCCTACAATGAGCAGTTCTTC
TRBV19	TRBJ2-3	-	-	CASSIGIGTDTQYF	TGTGCCAGTAGTATTGGGATCGGCACAGATACGCAGTATTTT
TRBV4-1	TRBJ1-2	-	-	CASSQDRDSYGYTF	TGCGCCAGCAGCCAAGATAGAGACTCCTATGGCTACACCTTC
TRBV27	TRBJ2-3	TRBD2	-	CASRLAGREDTQYF	TGTGCCAGCAGATTAGCGGGACGGGAAGATACGCAGTATTTT
TRBV27	TRBJ1-2	-	-	CASSLMADINYGYTF	TGTGCCAGCAGTTTAATGGCAGATATTAACTATGGCTACACCTTC
TRBV19	TRBJ2-3	-	-	CASSFLLTDTQYF	TGTGCCAGTAGTTTTTTACTCACAGATACGCAGTATTTT
TRBV2	TRBJ1-2	-	once	CASTKEGDGYTF	TGTGCCAGCACGAAGGAGGGAGATGGCTACACCTTC
TRBV29-1	TRBJ2-4	-	-	CSVEDGAKNIQYF	TGCAGCGTTGAAGATGGGGCCAAAAACATTCAGTACTTC
TRBV5-1	TRBJ2-2	-	-	CASSFDGELFF	TGCGCCAGCAGCTTTGACGGGGAGCTGTTTTTT
TRBV7-2	TRBJ1-3	-	-	CASSLEQGTGNTIYF	TGTGCCAGCAGCTTAGAACAGGGCACTGGAAACACCATATATTTT
TRBV30	TRBJ1-5	-	once	CAWSVRGGANQPQHF	TGTGCCTGGAGTGTGAGGGGGGGCGCAAATCAGCCCCAGCATTTT
TRBV18	TRBJ2-7	-	-	CASSPRFYEQYF	TGTGCCAGCTCACCCAGGTTTTACGAGCAGTACTTC
TRBV4-3	TRBJ2-5	-	-	CASSQAKDTQETQYF	TGCGCCAGCAGCCAAGCGAAGGACACCCAAGAGACCCAGTACTTC
TRBV7-2	TRBJ1-4	-	once	CASSLSGANEKLFF	TGTGCCAGCAGCTTATCAGGGGCTAATGAAAAACTGTTTTTT
TRBV7-3	TRBJ1-1	-	few	CASSEGPNTEAFF	TGTGCCAGCAGTGAAGGGCCGAACACTGAAGCTTTCTTT
TRBV15	TRBJ2-7	-	-	CATSRVGRYQAYEQYF	TGTGCCACCAGCAGAGTAGGCCGGTACCAAGCCTACGAGCAGTACTTC
TRBV6-1	TRBJ1-1	-	-	CASRLAGDVPEAFF	TGTGCCAGCAGGCTTGCGGGCGACGTTCCTGAAGCTTTCTTT
TRBV18	TRBJ1-3	-	-	CASSPLGRISGNTIYF	TGTGCCAGCTCACCACTTGGGCGGATCTCTGGAAACACCATATATTTT
TRBV9	TRBJ2-5	-	-	CASSESPRWETQYF	TGTGCCAGCAGCGAGAGCCCCAGGTGGGAGACCCAGTACTTC
TRBV5-6	TRBJ2-5	-	-	CASSLLGDGQYF	TGTGCCAGCAGCTTGTTGGGGGACGGCCAGTACTTC
TRBV5-1	TRBJ2-6	-	-	CASNRESGANVLTF	TGCGCCAGTAACCGGGAGTCTGGGGCCAACGTCCTGACTTTC
TRBV4-3	TRBJ1-2	-	-	CASSRSLQGPGGYTF	TGCGCCAGCAGCCGCAGCCTACAGGGCCCGGGGGGCTACACCTTC